A single sample is the source of the 16 T cell receptor beta chains below, sequenced in a study of beta chain features in type 1 diabetes. Findings of the study overall: Type 1 diabetes patients had moderately but significantly shorter TCRB CDR3s in all four CD4+ subsets.

The antigens for these receptors are not known. All of the isolated RNA was reverse transcribed, so expressed TCRB transcripts were sequenced. Using immunoSEQ multiplex PCR, the repertoire was profiled, and TCRdb retains in-frame clones only, with some absent. The sample holds roughly 150,000 clones, around 9% seen once. Sequences were obtained from central memory CD4+ T cells from blood. The source is a woman aged 30 to 39 with type 1 diabetes.

The chain links TRBV5-1 to TRBJ2-7; D perhaps matches TRBD2 (6 bases). CDR3 size: 18 residues. V was trimmed by 4 bases and J by 4 bases, leaving 27 bases between them. In germline, CDR1 is SGHRS, CDR2 YFSETQ. CDR3: CASSLETSRAWADYEQYF. CDR3 in DNA: TGCGCCAGCAGCCTAGAGACTAGTAGGGCATGGGCGGATTACGAGCAGTACTTC.

This clone was counted a few times. This chain uses TRBV18 with TRBJ1-1, with a weak D call TRBD1 (6 bases). The CDR3 spans 15 residues. V lost 2 bases and J 3 bases, leaving 13 bases between the germline ends. Germline CDR1 is KGHSH and CDR2 is LQKENI. CDR3 loop: CASSPATGYDTEAFF. The CDR3 coding sequence is TGTGCCAGCTCACCAGCTACAGGGTACGACACTGAAGCTTTCTTT.

This clone was observed a handful of times. This chain joins TRBV28 and TRBJ2-1, with unresolved D. Germline CDR1 and CDR2: MDHEN and SYDVKM. The CDR3 sequence is 15 residues long. V was clipped by 1 base and J by 8 bases, with 15 bases between them. CDR3 sequence (DNA): TGTGCCAGCAGTTTATACGGGTCGAGCCGATATGAGCAGTTCTTC. Protein product: CASSLYGSSRYEQFF.

This chain links TRBV30 with TRBJ2-7, with D maybe TRBD2 (7 bases). V lost 4 bases, J lost 3 bases, and 13 bases lay in between. The CDR3 runs 13 residues. The V gene's germline CDR1 is GTSNPN and CDR2 SVGIG (reference sequence). CDR3 in amino acids: CAWNLGGLYEQYF. Written as DNA, the CDR3 is TGTGCCTGGAACTTGGGGGGGCTCTACGAGCAGTACTTC.

This clone was seen only a few times. CDR3 sequence (DNA): TGTGCCAGCAGTCCTTACCTACAGGCAGCTAACTATGGCTACACCTTC. This encodes CASSPYLQAANYGYTF. This sequence joins TRBV2 and TRBJ1-2; tentative D call: TRBD1 (5 bases). Germline V gene sequence: CDR1 SNHLY, CDR2 FYNNEI. The CDR3 is 16 amino acids. Trimming shortened V by 5 bases and J by 0 bases, and 16 bases separated the two germline ends.

This clone was counted between two and nine times. This chain connects TRBV25-1 to TRBJ2-1, with 7 bases that match TRBD1. Trimming at V came to 2 bases and at J to 0 bases, leaving 7 bases not matched to a gene. Germline-derived CDR1 and CDR2 are MGHDK and SYGVNS. CDR3 length: 17 residues. The CDR3 region has the DNA TGTGCCAGCAGTGAACGACCGGGACAGAGCTCCTACAATGAGCAGTTCTTC. Its translation: CASSERPGQSSYNEQFF.

The rearrangement links TRBV4-1 to TRBJ2-5; D might be TRBD1 (5 bases). Germline assignment: CDR1 MGHRA and CDR2 YSYEKL. Trimming stripped 0 bases from V and 6 bases from J, with 11 bases between. The CDR3 covers 14 residues. This CDR3 is CASSQDRTSQTQYF. The CDR3 DNA reads as TGCGCCAGCAGCCAAGATAGGACATCACAGACCCAGTACTTC.

This clone was detected only a few times. The same CDR3 arises from other DNA sequences in this sample as well. The chain combines TRBV18 with TRBJ2-1, with 10 bases identical to TRBD2. The CDR3 totals 15 residues. The germline CDR1 and CDR2 sequences are KGHSH and LQKENI. With V trimmed by 2 bases and J by 3 bases, 1 base remained unmatched. CDR3 region: CASSPWTSGYNEQFF. The DNA for the CDR3 is TGTGCCAGCTCACCATGGACTAGCGGCTACAATGAGCAGTTCTTC.

This clone was observed a handful of times. The V call is TRBV5-4, the J call TRBJ1-1; tentative D call: TRBD1 (5 bases). Trimming cost V 4 bases and J 1 base, with 14 bases left between them. The CDR3 covers 15 residues. Germline CDR1 and CDR2: SGHNT and YYREEE (reference sequence). CDR3: CASSADSHPNTEAFF. The CDR3 DNA reads TGTGCCAGCAGCGCCGACAGCCACCCGAACACTGAAGCTTTCTTT.

This clone has just a few counts. The chain is built from TRBV7-9 and TRBJ2-7; D call uncertain. The V gene's germline CDR1 is SEHNR and CDR2 FQNEAQ (reference sequence). V lost 5 bases to trimming and J lost 10 bases, with 21 bases between them. This CDR3 has 14 residues. For the CDR3, the DNA is TGTGCCAGCAGCCTCGACGGGTATTCTGTAGACCAGTACTTC. Amino acids: CASSLDGYSVDQYF.

This clone was counted a few times. The V gene is TRBV5-1, the J gene TRBJ2-2; TRBD2 aligns across 11 bases. With V trimmed by 0 bases and J by 5 bases, 6 bases remained unmatched. This CDR3 comprises 17 residues. CDR1 and CDR2 from the germline V gene are SGHRS and YFSETQ. The CDR3 loop reads CASSLATSGSGTGELFF. Here the CDR3 DNA reads TGCGCCAGCAGCTTGGCTACTAGCGGGAGCGGAACCGGGGAGCTGTTTTTT.

V gene TRBV2 combines with J gene TRBJ2-5; a possible D gene is TRBD1 (5 bases). Trimming cost V 3 bases and J 1 base, with 6 bases left between them. Germline values: CDR1 SNHLY, CDR2 FYNNEI. CDR3 length: 13 amino acids. CDR3 nucleotides: TGTGCCAGCAGTGATGACAGCCAAGAGACCCAGTACTTC. Protein sequence: CASSDDSQETQYF.

The sample holds a few counts of this clone. The chain uses TRBV13 and TRBJ2-6, with 8 nucleotides matching TRBD1. The CDR3 consists of 17 residues. Trimming took 5 bases from V and 0 from J; bases not matched to a gene: 6. In germline, CDR1 is PRHDT, CDR2 FYEKMQ (reference sequence). The CDR3 reads CASSGGQGLSGANVLTF. DNA of the CDR3: TGTGCCAGCAGCGGCGGACAGGGTCTCTCTGGGGCCAACGTCCTGACTTTC.

As regards this clone: A single base separates this from a much larger clone, so it may be a read error. The chain joins TRBV25-1 to TRBJ2-7; 7 bases align to TRBD1. CDR3 length: 12 amino acids. Germline V gene sequence: CDR1 MGHDK, CDR2 SYGVNS. With V trimmed by 6 bases and J by 3 bases, 2 bases remained unmatched. The CDR3 DNA reads as TGTGCCAGCAGCGACAGGGTCTACGAGCAGTACTTC. Protein sequence: CASSDRVYEQYF.

This clone came up a few times. Other DNA sequences in this specimen translate into the identical CDR3. This chain joins TRBV7-3 and TRBJ2-7, with D tentatively TRBD1 (6 bases). Germline CDR1 is SGHTA and CDR2 is FQGTGA. CDR3 size: 13 residues. Deletions cut 4 bases from V and 6 bases from J, with 13 bases between. The CDR3, as DNA: TGTGCCAGCAGCTCGACACAGGGTTCCGAGCAGTACTTC. Protein: CASSSTQGSEQYF.

This rearrangement joins TRBV29-1 to TRBJ1-2, with 10 bases matching TRBD1. J gave up 3 bases and V 7 bases, and 8 bases lay outside the gene matches. This CDR3 is 14 amino acids long. Germline-derived CDR1 and CDR2 are SQVTM and ANQGSEA. CDR3 DNA sequence: TGCAGCGCCGGGGAGACAGGGGGCCACTATGGCTACACCTTC. This translates into CSAGETGGHYGYTF.